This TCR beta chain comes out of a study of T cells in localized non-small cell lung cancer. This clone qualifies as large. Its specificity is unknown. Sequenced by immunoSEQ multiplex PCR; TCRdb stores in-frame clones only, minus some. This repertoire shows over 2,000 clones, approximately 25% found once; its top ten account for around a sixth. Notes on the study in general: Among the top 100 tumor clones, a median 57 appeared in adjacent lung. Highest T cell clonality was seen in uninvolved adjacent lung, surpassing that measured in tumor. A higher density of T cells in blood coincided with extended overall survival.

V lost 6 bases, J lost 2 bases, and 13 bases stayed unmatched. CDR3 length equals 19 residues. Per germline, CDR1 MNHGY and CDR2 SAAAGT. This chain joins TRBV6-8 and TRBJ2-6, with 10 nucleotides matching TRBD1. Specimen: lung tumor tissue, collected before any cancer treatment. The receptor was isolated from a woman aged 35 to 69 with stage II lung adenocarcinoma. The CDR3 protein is CASSYPSMGQGTGANVLTF. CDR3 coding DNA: TGTGCCAGCAGCTATCCCTCTATGGGACAGGGGACTGGGGCCAACGTCCTGACTTTC.